A single sample gave rise to the 13 T cell receptor beta chains below, sequenced in a study of radiotherapy plus CTLA-4 blockade in lung cancer (dated by TCRdb to 2016 to 2018). The library came from the immunoSEQ multiplex PCR assay. Entries here come from immuneACCESS through TCRdb and include only in-frame sequences with V and J called. Some clones fail to appear in such tables; in the studies checked, an unresolved V gene covers under half of the shortfall, and the cause of the remainder is unknown. The sample table lists 70,000 to 90,000 clones, 70% to 85% of them with a count of one. The ten largest clones represent approximately 0.79% of the sample. Sequencing used peripheral blood, obtained from a patient treated with radiotherapy plus ipilimumab. The receptors stem from a human donor with non-small cell lung cancer who had stable disease on radiotherapy plus ipilimumab.

The V and J genes are TRBV5-4 and TRBJ2-5; possible D gene TRBD1, 6 bases. CDR1 and CDR2 from the germline V gene are SGHNT and YYREEE (reference sequence). The V gene lost 5 bases and the J gene lost 3 bases, with 11 bases spanning the gap. The CDR3 covers 13 residues. This chain's CDR3 is CASRRTAEETQYF. The CDR3 nucleotides read TGTGCCAGCAGGAGGACAGCCGAAGAGACCCAGTACTTC.

V usage is TRBV18 and J usage is TRBJ2-1; 8 bases align to TRBD2. The germline gives CDR1 KGHSH, CDR2 LQKENI. The V and J ends lost 3 bases and 2 bases, in that order; junction bases with no gene match: 0. This CDR3 is built from 14 residues. The CDR3 DNA reads TGTGCCAGCTCACCGGGACTAGCCTACAATGAGCAGTTCTTC. It translates to CASSPGLAYNEQFF. The variable domain in full, with the rest retrieved from reference TRBV18 and TRBJ2-1, is NAGVMQNPRHLVRRRGQEARLRCSPMKGHSHVYWYRQLPEEGLKFMVYLQKENIIDESGMPKERFSAEFPKEGPSILRIQQVVRGDSAAYFCASSPGLAYNEQFFGPGTRLTVL.

This clone was observed a single time. The genes are TRBV7-9 and TRBJ2-2, with D hard to call. V was clipped by 7 bases and J by 6 bases, with 12 bases between them. CDR3 length equals 13 residues. Looked up from germline, CDR1 is SEHNR and CDR2 is FQNEAQ (reference sequence). The CDR3 loop reads CASNPEVAGELFF. CDR3 bases: TGTGCCAGCAACCCCGAGGTGGCCGGGGAGCTGTTTTTT.

The gene calls are TRBV27 and TRBJ2-1; D unresolved. V lost 2 bases to trimming and J lost 0 bases, with 8 bases between them. Germline values: CDR1 MNHEY, CDR2 SMNVEV (reference sequence). This CDR3 comprises 15 residues. The CDR3 DNA follows: TGTGCCAGCAGTTTAACTTGGAGCTCCTACAATGAGCAGTTCTTC. This sequence encodes CASSLTWSSYNEQFF.

The chain combines TRBV7-8 with TRBJ2-5, with D possibly called TRBD1 or TRBD2 (5 bases each). The CDR3 has 13 residues. The ends were cut back, 0 bases at V and 5 bases at J, with 7 bases in the middle. CDR1 is SGHVS, CDR2 FQNEAQ, per germline. CDR3 sequence: CASSLARDETQYF. The CDR3 DNA sequence: TGTGCCAGCAGCTTAGCTAGGGACGAGACCCAGTACTTC.

The chain uses TRBV7-6 and TRBJ2-1; D is perhaps TRBD1 or TRBD2 (5 bases each). V was clipped by 4 bases and J by 9 bases, with 10 bases between them. The CDR3 contains 12 residues. The V gene's germline CDR1 is SGHVS and CDR2 FNYEAQ. The CDR3 loop reads CASSSRDGEQFF. The CDR3, as DNA: TGTGCCAGCAGCTCCCGGGACGGTGAGCAGTTCTTC.

The chain carries TRBV28 and TRBJ2-5; 12 bases match TRBD2. Germline lookup yields CDR1 MDHEN and CDR2 SYDVKM. The CDR3 runs 15 residues. Trimming cost V 5 bases and J 5 bases; bases outside gene matches: 6. The CDR3 region has the DNA TGTGCCAGCAGTGCGACTAGCGGGAGTCAGGAGACCCAGTACTTC. Amino acids: CASSATSGSQETQYF.

This chain joins TRBV4-1 and TRBJ2-3; the D gene is possibly TRBD2 (5 bases). Looked up from germline, CDR1 is MGHRA and CDR2 is YSYEKL. The length of the CDR3 is 16 residues. The germline V and J ends were trimmed by 0 bases and 0 bases, with 10 bases remaining between them. CDR3 DNA sequence: TGCGCCAGCAGCCAAGAACCTAGCAGGAGCACAGATACGCAGTATTTT. The encoded protein is CASSQEPSRSTDTQYF.

This sequence joins TRBV6-5 and TRBJ1-2, with 7 nucleotides matching TRBD1. The germline V gene has CDR1 MNHEY and CDR2 SVGAGI. After removal of 6 bases from V and 8 bases from J, the junction contained 12 bases not matched to a gene. This CDR3 is built from 14 residues. The CDR3 loop reads CASSPGLNRGGYTF. CDR3 nucleotide sequence: TGTGCCAGCAGCCCCGGACTTAACAGGGGCGGCTACACCTTC.

The chain recombines TRBV5-1 with TRBJ2-3, with D possibly being TRBD2 (7 bases). Germline V CDR1 and CDR2: SGHRS, YFSETQ. CDR3 length: 14 residues. Trimming left V 4 bases short and J 1 base short, with 10 bases between. The CDR3 DNA sequence: TGCGCCAGCAGCCAAGGGGGGGGCACAGATACGCAGTATTTT. Translation: CASSQGGGTDTQYF.

This chain joins TRBV9 and TRBJ2-1, with TRBD2 identical over 8 bases. Germline V gene data show CDR1 as SGDLS and CDR2 as YYNGEE. V dropped 8 bases and J dropped 7; count of bases not matched to a gene: 8. CDR3 length equals 13 residues. CDR3 DNA: TGTGCCAGTAACCGGGGGGGCTTGAATGAGCAGTTCTTC. Protein: CASNRGGLNEQFF.

The chain employs TRBV25-1 and TRBJ1-6; no clear D gene. The germline V gene encodes CDR1 MGHDK and CDR2 SYGVNS. This CDR3 comprises 14 residues. V gave up 5 bases and J gave up 4 bases, with 9 bases separating them. CDR3 nucleotides: TGTGCCAGCAGTTGGGTTGGTTATAATTCACCCCTCCACTTT. Protein: CASSWVGYNSPLHF.

This chain links TRBV30 with TRBJ1-4, with D possibly being TRBD1 (5 bases). The CDR3 loop spans 17 amino acids. Germline values: CDR1 GTSNPN, CDR2 SVGIG (reference sequence). Trimming took off 3 bases at V and 0 bases at J, with 17 bases between the two ends. The CDR3 sequence: CAWRQARSVATNEKLFF. The CDR3, as DNA: TGTGCCTGGAGACAGGCCCGCTCGGTTGCAACTAATGAAAAACTGTTTTTT. Looking up the rest from reference TRBV30 and TRBJ1-4 gives the full variable domain: SQTIHQWPATLVQPVGSPLSLECTVEGTSNPNLYWYRQAAGRGLQLLFYSVGIGQISSEVPQNLSASRPQDRQFILSSKKLLLSDSGFYLCAWRQARSVATNEKLFFGSGTQLSVL.